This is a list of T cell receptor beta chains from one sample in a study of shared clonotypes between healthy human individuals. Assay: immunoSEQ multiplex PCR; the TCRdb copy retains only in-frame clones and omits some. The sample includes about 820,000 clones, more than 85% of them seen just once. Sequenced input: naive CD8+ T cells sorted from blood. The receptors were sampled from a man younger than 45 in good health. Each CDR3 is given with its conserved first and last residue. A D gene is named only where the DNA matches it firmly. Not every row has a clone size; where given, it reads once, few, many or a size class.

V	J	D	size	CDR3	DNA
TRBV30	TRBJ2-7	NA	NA	CAWSVGSGGYEQYF	TGTGCCTGGAGTGTAGGTAGCGGCGGGTACGAGCAGTACTTC
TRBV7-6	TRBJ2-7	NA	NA	CASSRGGGEQYF	TGTGCCAGCAGCCGAGGGGGGGGCGAGCAGTACTTC
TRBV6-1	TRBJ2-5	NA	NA	CASSWNTVETQYF	TGTGCCAGCAGTTGGAATACGGTCGAGACCCAGTACTTC
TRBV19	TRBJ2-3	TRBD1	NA	CASSIADRGADTQYF	TGTGCCAGTAGTATAGCGGACAGGGGGGCAGATACGCAGTATTTT
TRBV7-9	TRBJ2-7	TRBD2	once	CASSQTLAGDHYEQYF	TGTGCCAGCAGCCAGACATTAGCGGGAGACCACTACGAGCAGTACTTC
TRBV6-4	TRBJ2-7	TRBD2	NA	CASRVAGVQEQYF	TGTGCCAGCCGAGTAGCGGGAGTTCAAGAGCAGTACTTC
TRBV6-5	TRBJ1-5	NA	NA	CASSYSTDQPQHF	TGTGCCAGCAGTTACTCGACGGATCAGCCCCAGCATTTT
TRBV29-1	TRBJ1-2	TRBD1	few	CSVLHRGSYGYTF	TGCAGCGTCCTCCACAGGGGTAGCTATGGCTACACCTTC
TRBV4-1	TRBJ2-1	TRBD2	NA	CASSLHSGSSDNEQFF	TGCGCCAGCAGCCTTCATAGCGGGAGCTCCGACAATGAGCAGTTCTTC
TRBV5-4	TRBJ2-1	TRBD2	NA	CARETSGLAYNEQFF	TGTGCCAGAGAAACTTCGGGACTAGCTTACAATGAGCAGTTCTTC
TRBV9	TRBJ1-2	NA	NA	CASSIRQNYGYTF	TGTGCCAGCAGCATCCGACAGAACTATGGCTACACCTTC
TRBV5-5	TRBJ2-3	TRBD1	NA	CASSPGQGRTDTQYF	TGTGCCAGCAGCCCGGGACAGGGAAGGACAGATACGCAGTATTTT
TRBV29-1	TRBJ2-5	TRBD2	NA	CSVPETSLETQYF	TGCAGCGTCCCTGAGACTAGCCTAGAGACCCAGTACTTC
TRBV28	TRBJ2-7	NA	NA	CASRPLASVYEQYF	TGTGCCAGCAGACCACTTGCTAGCGTCTACGAGCAGTACTTC
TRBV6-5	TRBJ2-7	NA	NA	CASSYSQGSYEQYF	TGTGCCAGCAGTTACTCACAGGGATCCTACGAGCAGTACTTC
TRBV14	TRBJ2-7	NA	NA	CASSPGDLSYEQYF	TGTGCCAGCAGCCCCGGGGACCTCTCCTACGAGCAGTACTTC
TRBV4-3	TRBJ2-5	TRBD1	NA	CASEGLVLGQGKETQYF	TGCGCCAGCGAGGGGCTAGTTTTAGGACAGGGTAAGGAGACCCAGTACTTC
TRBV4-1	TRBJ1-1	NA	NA	CASSPVAPFEAFF	TGCGCCAGCAGCCCAGTGGCCCCCTTTGAAGCTTTCTTT
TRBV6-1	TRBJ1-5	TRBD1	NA	CASRTGERSNQPQHF	TGTGCCAGCCGGACAGGGGAGCGAAGCAATCAGCCCCAGCATTTT
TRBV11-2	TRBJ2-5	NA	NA	CASSLLPQETQYF	TGTGCCAGCAGCTTACTCCCCCAAGAGACCCAGTACTTC
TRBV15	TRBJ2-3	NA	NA	CATSRDDISTDTQYF	TGTGCCACCAGCAGAGATGACATAAGCACAGATACGCAGTATTTT
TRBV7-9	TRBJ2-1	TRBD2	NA	CASSLGTSGSNEQFF	TGTGCCAGCAGCTTAGGGACTAGCGGTTCCAATGAGCAGTTCTTC
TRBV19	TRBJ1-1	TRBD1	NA	CASSLQGGNTEAFF	TGTGCCAGTAGTCTCCAGGGGGGGAACACTGAAGCTTTCTTT
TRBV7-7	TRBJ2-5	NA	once	CASSQTLRIQETQYF	TGTGCCAGCAGCCAAACCTTAAGGATACAAGAGACCCAGTACTTC
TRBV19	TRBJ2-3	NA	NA	CASSIWGGTTDTQYF	TGTGCCAGTAGTATTTGGGGCGGGACCACAGATACGCAGTATTTT
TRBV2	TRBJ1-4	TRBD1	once	CASSGYTGGFNEKLFF	TGTGCCAGCAGTGGCTATACAGGGGGCTTTAATGAAAAACTGTTTTTT
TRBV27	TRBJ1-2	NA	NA	CASGPGARQIYIDKGYTF	TGTGCCAGTGGCCCAGGGGCCAGACAGATATATATCGATAAGGGCTACACCTTC
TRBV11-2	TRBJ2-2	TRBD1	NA	CASSTLPGQGNTGELFF	TGTGCCAGCAGCACCTTACCGGGACAGGGGAACACCGGGGAGCTGTTTTTT
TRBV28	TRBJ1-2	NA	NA	CASSLNPYRVANYGYTF	TGTGCCAGCAGTTTGAATCCCTACAGGGTAGCTAACTATGGCTACACCTTC
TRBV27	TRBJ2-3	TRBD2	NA	CASSSLAGVLTDTQYF	TGTGCCAGCAGCTCACTAGCGGGAGTCTTGACAGATACGCAGTATTTT
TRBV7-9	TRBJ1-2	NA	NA	CASSLRSLEDGYTF	TGTGCCAGCAGCTTAAGGTCCCTCGAGGATGGCTACACCTTC
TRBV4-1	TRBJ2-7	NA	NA	CASSQDEGPGAGGEQYF	TGCGCCAGCAGCCAAGATGAAGGCCCGGGAGCGGGCGGAGAGCAGTACTTC
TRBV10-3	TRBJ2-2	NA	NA	CAISEFGTVTNTGELFF	TGTGCCATCAGTGAGTTTGGGACGGTAACGAACACCGGGGAGCTGTTTTTT
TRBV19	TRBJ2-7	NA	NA	CASSIGIGERSYEQYF	TGTGCCAGTAGCATTGGAATAGGGGAAAGAAGCTACGAGCAGTACTTC
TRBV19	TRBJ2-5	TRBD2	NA	CASSMVWASGKEEETQYF	TGTGCCAGTAGTATGGTGTGGGCTAGCGGGAAGGAAGAAGAGACCCAGTACTTC
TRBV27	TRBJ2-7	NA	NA	CASRLGGAGEQYF	TGTGCCAGCAGGTTAGGTGGGGCCGGCGAGCAGTACTTC
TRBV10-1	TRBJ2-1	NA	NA	CASSEGLNEQFF	TGCGCCAGCAGTGAAGGCCTCAATGAGCAGTTCTTC
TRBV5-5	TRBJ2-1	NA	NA	CASSLGQALLNYNEQFF	TGTGCCAGCAGCTTGGGTCAGGCCTTACTCAACTACAATGAGCAGTTCTTC
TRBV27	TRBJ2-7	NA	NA	CASSRTVSYEQYF	TGTGCCAGCAGCCGGACAGTCTCCTACGAGCAGTACTTC
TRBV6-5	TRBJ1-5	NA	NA	CASSRGANQPQHF	TGTGCCAGCAGTCGCGGGGCGAATCAGCCCCAGCATTTT
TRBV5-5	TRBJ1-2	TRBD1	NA	CASSLMTDRGYTF	TGTGCCAGCAGCTTGATGACGGACAGGGGCTACACCTTC
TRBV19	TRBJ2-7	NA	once	CASSIDVLPSFYEQYF	TGTGCCAGTAGTATAGATGTCCTACCCTCATTCTACGAGCAGTACTTC
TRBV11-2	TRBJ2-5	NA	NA	CASSPIRELLQETQYF	TGTGCCAGCAGCCCAATAAGGGAGTTACTACAAGAGACCCAGTACTTC
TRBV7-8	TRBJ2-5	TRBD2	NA	CASSPGLGPETQYF	TGTGCCAGCAGCCCCGGACTAGGTCCCGAGACCCAGTACTTC
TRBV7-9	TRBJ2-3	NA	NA	CASSPPDLGPTDTQYF	TGTGCCAGCAGCCCCCCGGATCTGGGTCCCACAGATACGCAGTATTTT